This T cell receptor beta chain was sequenced for a study of OX40 agonist ivuxolimab in advanced cancers. At the level of the study: Earlier treatment with anti-PD-1, anti-PD-L1 or anti-CTLA-4 was permitted, and under 50% had received some.

CDR1 and CDR2 (germline): SNHLY, FYNNEI. Trimming shortened V by 6 bases and J by 10 bases, and 21 bases separated the two germline ends. This CDR3 is 14 amino acids long. Study-level results: The authors also found low normalized T-cell clonal expansion in some nonresponders. On average, CD8+ T cells had more expanded clones than CD4+.

Clones were sequenced by immunoSEQ multiplex PCR, and TCRdb holds only the in-frame ones, with some missing. The table includes 85,000 to 100,000 clones, approximately 93% detected once. As concerns this clone: Its antigen is undetermined.

This receptor was obtained from an adult with an advanced solid tumor such as melanoma, head and neck, liver or kidney cancer. V gene TRBV2 combines with J gene TRBJ1-2, with D perhaps TRBD1 (6 bases). Sample: CD4+ or CD8+ T cells sorted from blood, taken in a trial of the OX40 agonist ivuxolimab. In DNA, the CDR3 is TGTGCCAGCAGGAATGACAGGACACCTGTGCCCTACACCTTC. This sequence encodes CASRNDRTPVPYTF.